The 23 T cell receptor beta chains given below trace back to one sample, sequenced in a study of cytomegalovirus exposure and HLA in healthy donors (dated by TCRdb to the late 2010s). Library generation was performed with the immunoSEQ multiplex PCR assay. A mixture of 60 forward primers for TCR Vbeta segments and 13 reverse primers for TCR Jbeta segments was used in the multiplex PCR. The source is immuneACCESS, and TCRdb retained only in-frame sequences with V and J called. Part of the clones is not carried over; for the studies checked, unresolved V genes explain less than half of this, and the remainder is unexplained. In all, the sample holds over 150,000 clones, and around 85% of those were seen once. Over 0.8% of the sample goes to the ten largest clones. The sample consisted of PBMCs. These receptors came from a woman aged 25-40 years in good health and CMV-seronegative.

V is TRBV11-2 and J is TRBJ2-7, with TRBD2 matching 7 bases. After removal of 2 bases from V and 0 bases from J, the junction contained 13 bases not matched to a gene. Germline CDR1 reads SGHAT; CDR2 reads FQNNGV. This CDR3 has 18 amino acids. CDR3 bases: TGTGCCAGCAGCTTAAGTACCTACAGCGGGACCTACTCCTACGAGCAGTACTTC. Protein sequence: CASSLSTYSGTYSYEQYF.

V usage is TRBV19 and J usage is TRBJ1-1; 12 bases fit TRBD1. Trimming cost V 1 base and J 5 bases; bases outside gene matches: 8. Germline assignment: CDR1 LNHDA and CDR2 SQIVND (reference sequence). The length of the CDR3 is 17 residues. CDR3 bases: TGTGCCAGTAGTATAGTGGGGACAGGGGGCGCGAGGACTGAAGCTTTCTTT. Protein sequence: CASSIVGTGGARTEAFF.

Here the CDR3 DNA reads TGTGCCTGGAGTCCCTCGGGACTAGGGAACACTGAAGCTTTCTTT. This codes for CAWSPSGLGNTEAFF. The chain combines TRBV30 with TRBJ1-1, with D possibly being TRBD1 (5 bases). This CDR3 has 15 residues. The V and J ends lost 2 bases and 1 base respectively, with 14 bases between them. Germline CDR1 reads GTSNPN; CDR2 reads SVGIG (reference sequence).

In this sample, this clone turned up a few times. The chain has TRBV25-1 and TRBJ1-1; weak D call: TRBD1 (5 bases). This CDR3 has 15 amino acids. V shed 3 bases and J shed 1 base, with 12 bases lying between them. Germline values: CDR1 MGHDK, CDR2 SYGVNS. The CDR3 is CASSEQGWGNTEAFF. In nucleotides, the CDR3 is TGTGCCAGCAGTGAGCAGGGATGGGGGAACACTGAAGCTTTCTTT.

This chain links TRBV2 with TRBJ2-7; no clear D. Germline V gene lookup returns CDR1 SNHLY and CDR2 FYNNEI. Trimming cost V 3 bases and J 0 bases, with 12 bases left between them. The length of the CDR3 is 15 residues. The CDR3 sequence is CASSERLRSSYEQYF. As DNA, the CDR3 is TGTGCCAGCAGTGAGAGGCTGCGGAGCTCCTACGAGCAGTACTTC.

This sequence joins TRBV28 and TRBJ1-2; TRBD1 might be the D (5 bases). Between the trimmed V and J ends, which lost 2 bases and 13 bases, there was a span of 17 bases. This CDR3 has 13 amino acids. Germline V CDR1 and CDR2: MDHEN, SYDVKM. The DNA of the CDR3 is TGTGCCAGCAGTTTAGCAGGGCCCAATGGTTTCACCTTC. Translated: CASSLAGPNGFTF.

This clone was observed a single time. The V gene is TRBV7-9, the J gene TRBJ1-1, with 11 bases fitting TRBD1. Per the germline V gene, CDR1 is SEHNR and CDR2 is FQNEAQ (reference sequence). The CDR3 is made up of 15 amino acids. J was trimmed by 2 bases and V by 5 bases; bases with no gene match: 4. The CDR3 region is CASSPRTGGNTEAFF. The CDR3 region has the DNA TGTGCCAGCAGCCCGCGGACAGGGGGCAACACTGAAGCTTTCTTT.

The rearrangement uses TRBV28 and TRBJ2-7; possibly TRBD1 for D (5 bases). Germline CDR1 and CDR2: MDHEN and SYDVKM. V lost 7 bases and J 2 bases, leaving 12 bases between the germline ends. The CDR3 is made up of 13 amino acids. The CDR3 DNA follows: TGTGCCAGCAATCGACAGCCAGCCTACGAGCAGTACTTC. As protein: CASNRQPAYEQYF.

The chain combines TRBV7-9 with TRBJ1-1, with D possibly being TRBD1 (6 bases). This CDR3 contains 15 residues. V was cut by 5 bases and J by 4 bases, with 17 bases left in between. Germline V gives CDR1 SEHNR, CDR2 FQNEAQ (reference sequence). CDR3 protein: CASSAAQGRSTEAFF. The CDR3 bases are TGTGCCAGCAGCGCCGCACAGGGTAGGAGCACTGAAGCTTTCTTT.

V gene TRBV5-4 combines with J gene TRBJ2-2, with a weak D call TRBD1 (6 bases). The V gene lost 1 base and the J gene lost 0 bases, with 7 bases spanning the gap. Germline CDR1 reads SGHNT; CDR2 reads YYREEE (reference sequence). The CDR3 consists of 15 residues. CDR3 in amino acids: CASSLQGTNTGELFF. The CDR3 DNA reads TGTGCCAGCAGCTTGCAGGGGACGAACACCGGGGAGCTGTTTTTT.

This chain links TRBV7-8 with TRBJ2-3; 16 positions match TRBD2. This CDR3 spans 15 amino acids. V lost 11 bases and J lost 4; bases outside the gene matches: 6. The V gene's germline CDR1 is SGHVS and CDR2 FQNEAQ. CDR3 nucleotide sequence: TGTGCCGGGACTAGCGGGAGGGCCAGTTCAGATACGCAGTATTTT. Translating it yields CAGTSGRASSDTQYF. Full variable domain (outside the CDR3, taken from reference TRBV7-8 and TRBJ2-3): GAGVSQSPRYKVAKRGQDVALRCDPISGHVSLFWYQQALGQGPEFLTYFQNEAQLDKSGLPSDRFFAERPEGSVSTLKIQRTQQEDSAVYLCAGTSGRASSDTQYFGPGTRLTVL.

V gene TRBV5-4 combines with J gene TRBJ1-5; the match to TRBD1 covers 7 bases. The CDR3 is 13 amino acids. The germline CDR1 and CDR2 sequences are SGHNT and YYREEE (reference sequence). V shed 4 bases, J shed 4 bases, and the junction held 2 bases outside the gene matches. CDR3 loop: CASSVQGNQPQHF. CDR3 nucleotide sequence: TGTGCCAGCAGCGTACAGGGGAATCAGCCCCAGCATTTT.

The chain combines TRBV9 with TRBJ2-3; 9 positions match TRBD2. Germline loops: CDR1 SGDLS, CDR2 YYNGEE. V shed 4 bases, J shed 2 bases, and the junction held 5 bases outside the gene matches. The CDR3 length is 15 residues. The CDR3 is CASSMTSGPTDTQYF. The CDR3 region has the DNA TGTGCCAGCAGCATGACTAGCGGACCCACAGATACGCAGTATTTT.

This clone was found a few times. The chain uses TRBV5-6 and TRBJ2-7, with 7 nucleotides matching TRBD2. The V gene's germline CDR1 is SGHDT and CDR2 YYEEEE. The CDR3 contains 15 residues. V was pared by 3 bases and J by 3 bases, with 9 bases of the junction left unmatched. The DNA for the CDR3 is TGTGCCAGCAGCTCCCGGACTAGATGGGGCTACGAGCAGTACTTC. Translation gives CASSSRTRWGYEQYF.

This chain uses TRBV30 with TRBJ2-5; 12 bases fit TRBD1. CDR3 length: 14 residues. Losses at the gene ends were 3 bases for V and 7 bases for J; bases not matched to a gene: 6. CDR1 GTSNPN and CDR2 SVGIG come from the germline V gene (reference sequence). The CDR3 DNA reads as TGTGCCTGGAGAGGGACAGGGGGCCTCGGGACCCAGTACTTC. Its translation is CAWRGTGGLGTQYF. The full variable domain, with the rest looked up from reference TRBV30 and TRBJ2-5, is SQTIHQWPATLVQPVGSPLSLECTVEGTSNPNLYWYRQAAGRGLQLLFYSVGIGQISSEVPQNLSASRPQDRQFILSSKKLLLSDSGFYLCAWRGTGGLGTQYFGPGTRLLVL.

The chain is built from TRBV29-1 and TRBJ2-3, with 9 positions matching TRBD1. Unmatched junction bases numbered 10, after V lost 7 bases and J lost 2 bases. The germline gives CDR1 SQVTM, CDR2 ANQGSEA. The CDR3 is made up of 15 amino acids. CDR3 residues: CSATLGQGNTDTQYF. DNA of the CDR3: TGCAGCGCCACATTGGGACAGGGCAACACAGATACGCAGTATTTT.

The V gene is TRBV9, the J gene TRBJ1-4; no definite D call. Trimming took off 3 bases at V and 5 bases at J, with 11 bases between the two ends. The length of the CDR3 is 14 residues. Germline CDR1 reads SGDLS; CDR2 reads YYNGEE. CDR3 nucleotides: TGTGCCAGCAGCGCTCCTGGCTCCAATGAAAAACTGTTTTTT. Amino acids: CASSAPGSNEKLFF.

J is TRBJ1-5 and V is TRBV7-6; possibly TRBD1 for D (5 bases). Germline V lookup: CDR1 SGHVS, CDR2 FNYEAQ. This CDR3 has 14 residues. V dropped 0 bases and J dropped 6 bases, with 9 bases sitting between them. The CDR3 DNA follows: TGTGCCAGCAGCTTAGCCGGGGGGAGTCAGCCCCAGCATTTT. Its protein is CASSLAGGSQPQHF.

This sequence joins TRBV7-2 and TRBJ1-1; tentatively, D is TRBD1 (5 bases). CDR1 is SGHTA and CDR2 is FQGNSA in the germline V gene. The CDR3 loop spans 15 amino acids. Trimming removed 5 bases at V and 3 bases at J, with 16 bases between. In DNA form, the CDR3 reads TGTGCCAGCAGCCCGTGGACACCAAGGGACACTGAAGCTTTCTTT. As protein: CASSPWTPRDTEAFF.

The gene calls are TRBV4-1 and TRBJ1-5, with D possibly being TRBD1 (6 bases). The V end was cut by 3 bases, the J end by 7 bases, with 22 bases between. CDR1 and CDR2 from the germline V gene are MGHRA and YSYEKL. The CDR3 runs 17 residues. CDR3 coding DNA: TGCGCCAGCAGCCACGGACCCTCCCAGGGGCTGGGGCAGCCCCAGCATTTT. It encodes CASSHGPSQGLGQPQHF.

The rearrangement links TRBV11-2 to TRBJ2-7; TRBD1 matches at 7 bases. V gave up 4 bases and J gave up 5 bases; unmatched junction bases: 5. Germline assignment: CDR1 SGHAT and CDR2 FQNNGV. The CDR3 consists of 13 residues. The CDR3 loop is CASSSDRFHEQYF. CDR3 DNA sequence: TGTGCCAGCAGCTCGGACAGGTTCCACGAGCAGTACTTC.

A remark on this clone: Other nucleotide sequences in the sample specify the same CDR3. The CDR3 nucleotides are TGTGCCAGCAGCGAACAGGGGGCTTTTTCCCCCCTCCACTTT. It codes for CASSEQGAFSPLHF. This chain connects TRBV9 to TRBJ1-6, with 9 bases that match TRBD1. V gave up 3 bases and J gave up 13 bases; unmatched junction bases: 8. This CDR3 is 14 amino acids long. Germline V CDR1 and CDR2: SGDLS, YYNGEE.

J is TRBJ1-5 and V is TRBV6-1; D gene ambiguous. V was pared by 11 bases and J by 4 bases, with 9 bases between. CDR1 MNHNS and CDR2 SASEGT come from the germline V gene. CDR3 length equals 11 residues. The CDR3, as DNA: TGTGCCGTTGGGAGGAATCAGCCCCAGCATTTT. Protein sequence: CAVGRNQPQHF.